The 25 T cell receptor beta chains reported below all come from one sample, sequenced in a study of blood T cell repertoires in COVID-19. Data came from immunoSEQ multiplex PCR; TCRdb stores just in-frame clones and leaves some out. This sample has fewer than 200,000 clones, with around 88% found just once. Input material: PBMCs or T cells enriched from blood (not recorded which). These TCRs come from a woman between 50 and 59 years old in a cohort exposed to, infected with or recovered from COVID-19 (not recorded which).

The chain is built from TRBV30 and TRBJ2-7, with a possible D match to TRBD2 (6 bases). Germline lookup yields CDR1 GTSNPN and CDR2 SVGIG (reference sequence). The V end was cut by 0 bases, the J end by 7 bases, with 13 bases between. The CDR3 has 13 residues. The CDR3 region is CAWSVEVAEEQYF. DNA for the CDR3: TGTGCCTGGAGTGTAGAAGTAGCGGAAGAGCAGTACTTC.

This rearrangement joins TRBV7-9 to TRBJ2-2; a possible D gene is TRBD1 (5 bases). Germline lookup yields CDR1 SEHNR and CDR2 FQNEAQ (reference sequence). The germline V and J ends were trimmed by 3 bases and 6 bases, with 17 bases remaining between them. There are 16 residues in the CDR3. Here the CDR3 DNA reads TGTGCCAGCAGCTTTGTGGGAAGCACCAGGGCCGGGGAGCTGTTTTTT. It specifies CASSFVGSTRAGELFF. The complete variable domain, with remaining parts taken from reference TRBV7-9 and TRBJ2-2, reads DTGVSQNPRHKITKRGQNVTFRCDPISEHNRLYWYRQTLGQGPEFLTYFQNEAQLEKSRLLSDRFSAERPKGSFSTLEIQRTEQGDSAMYLCASSFVGSTRAGELFFGEGSRLTVL.

The gene calls are TRBV5-1 and TRBJ2-5; the match to TRBD1 covers 10 bases. Trimming at V came to 7 bases and at J to 2 bases, leaving 5 bases not matched to a gene. The CDR3 spans 14 residues. Germline-derived CDR1 and CDR2 are SGHRS and YFSETQ. CDR3 protein: CASGGTGEQETQYF. CDR3 in DNA: TGCGCCAGCGGCGGGACAGGGGAACAAGAGACCCAGTACTTC.

This chain connects TRBV7-6 to TRBJ1-3; TRBD1 is a possible D gene (6 bases). V lost 2 bases and J lost 0, with 11 bases in between. Germline V gene lookup returns CDR1 SGHVS and CDR2 FNYEAQ. CDR3 length equals 16 residues. The CDR3 sequence: CASSLSGDYSGNTIYF. The DNA of the CDR3 is TGTGCCAGCAGCTTATCAGGGGACTACTCTGGAAACACCATATATTTT.

The genes are TRBV21-1 and TRBJ1-1; the D call of TRBD1 is as the table states it, not checked on the DNA. TRBV21-1 has pseudogene status. The CDR3 totals 14 residues. The CDR3: CASRFRQTNTEAFF. DNA of the CDR3: TGTGCCAGCAGGTTTAGACAGACGAACACTGAAGCTTTCTTT.

This clone appeared a single time. V and J are TRBV30 and TRBJ1-4; no clear D gene. Germline lookup yields CDR1 GTSNPN and CDR2 SVGIG (reference sequence). The CDR3 is 12 residues long. V was cut by 4 bases and J by 5 bases, with 8 bases left in between. The CDR3 DNA sequence: TGTGCCTGGAACAGAGTAAATGAAAAACTGTTTTTT. Protein product: CAWNRVNEKLFF.

V gene TRBV7-9 combines with J gene TRBJ2-1; D may be TRBD1 (5 bases). The germline V gene encodes CDR1 SEHNR and CDR2 FQNEAQ (reference sequence). The ends were cut back, 5 bases at V and 8 bases at J, with 19 bases in the middle. CDR3 length equals 15 residues. The CDR3 sequence: CASSPQDPWVDEQFF. CDR3 bases: TGTGCCAGCAGCCCACAGGACCCCTGGGTGGATGAGCAGTTCTTC.

The chain uses TRBV6-5 and TRBJ1-1; 10 nucleotides align to TRBD1. This CDR3 comprises 15 residues. CDR1 MNHEY and CDR2 SVGAGI come from the germline V gene. With V trimmed by 5 bases and J by 4 bases, 7 bases remained unmatched. The CDR3: CASSTRDRGTTEAFF. DNA for the CDR3: TGTGCCAGCAGTACTAGGGACAGGGGTACCACTGAAGCTTTCTTT.

V gene TRBV7-8 combines with J gene TRBJ2-3, with 13 positions matching TRBD2. Germline V CDR1 and CDR2: SGHVS, FQNEAQ. J gave up 3 bases and V 4 bases, and 4 bases lay outside the gene matches. The CDR3 is 16 amino acids. The CDR3 DNA reads as TGTGCCAGCAGCTCACGGACTAGCGGGAGAACAGATACGCAGTATTTT. Translating gives CASSSRTSGRTDTQYF. Using reference TRBV7-8 and TRBJ2-3 for the parts outside the CDR3, the full variable domain is GAGVSQSPRYKVAKRGQDVALRCDPISGHVSLFWYQQALGQGPEFLTYFQNEAQLDKSGLPSDRFFAERPEGSVSTLKIQRTQQEDSAVYLCASSSRTSGRTDTQYFGPGTRLTVL.

CDR3 coding DNA: TGTGCCAGCAGCCCGTGGCCAGGGGAATACTACGAGCAGTACTTC. Amino acids: CASSPWPGEYYEQYF. The rearrangement uses TRBV5-6 and TRBJ2-7; a possible D gene is TRBD1 (6 bases). With 4 bases removed from V and 3 bases from J, the gap between germline ends came to 17 bases. The CDR3 runs 15 residues. Germline loops: CDR1 SGHDT, CDR2 YYEEEE. Supplemented by reference TRBV5-6 and TRBJ2-7, the full variable domain reads DAGVTQSPTHLIKTRGQQVTLRCSPKSGHDTVSWYQQALGQGPQFIFQYYEEEERQRGNFPDRFSGHQFPNYSSELNVNALLLGDSALYLCASSPWPGEYYEQYFGPGTRLTVT.

The chain combines TRBV24-1 with TRBJ2-5; 9 positions agree with TRBD1. This CDR3 comprises 16 residues. V shed 4 bases, J shed 0 bases, and the junction held 5 bases outside the gene matches. Germline CDR1 is KGHDR and CDR2 is SFDVKD. The CDR3 nucleotides read TGTGCCACCAGTGAAGCCGGACAGGGGTACCAAGAGACCCAGTACTTC. This codes for CATSEAGQGYQETQYF.

A word on this clone: The junction and the germline gene differ at one end; a read error may be behind it. The chain recombines TRBV6-2 or TRBV6-3 with TRBJ1-2; D gene ambiguous. The CDR3 spans 12 residues. Germline V gene lookup returns CDR1 MNHEY and CDR2 SVGEGT. The CDR3 DNA reads TGTGCCAGCAGTTATTTGGCGGGGTCTTTTGCCTTC. Protein: CASSYLAGSFAF.

The J gene is TRBJ2-7, the V gene TRBV28; 9 bases agree with TRBD1. The CDR3 consists of 16 residues. V shed 5 bases and J 3 bases; nucleotides not matched to a gene: 11. The germline V gene encodes CDR1 MDHEN and CDR2 SYDVKM. The CDR3 loop is CASSRQPGQGRYEQYF. The CDR3 coding sequence is TGTGCCAGCAGTCGACAACCGGGACAGGGTCGCTACGAGCAGTACTTC.

This clone was seen a few times. The rearrangement uses TRBV18 and TRBJ1-2, with TRBD1 as a possible D gene (5 bases). CDR3 size: 13 residues. CDR1 is KGHSH, CDR2 LQKENI, per germline. The germline V and J ends were trimmed by 4 bases and 3 bases, with 9 bases remaining between them. The DNA of the CDR3 is TGTGCCAGCTCACAAGACAGCGACTATGGCTACACCTTC. Amino acids: CASSQDSDYGYTF.

The rearrangement uses TRBV5-1 and TRBJ1-4; 7 bases are shared with TRBD1. The CDR3 is 14 amino acids. Germline loops: CDR1 SGHRS, CDR2 YFSETQ. With V trimmed by 4 bases and J by 7 bases, 7 bases remained unmatched. The CDR3 sequence: CASSPTTGTEKLFF. The CDR3 nucleotides read TGCGCCAGCAGCCCGACGACAGGGACTGAAAAACTGTTTTTT.

This chain connects TRBV9 to TRBJ2-4; D is unclear. CDR3 size: 14 residues. Germline CDR1 SGDLS, CDR2 YYNGEE. The V end lost 0 bases, the J end lost 7 bases, and 11 bases lay between the germline ends. The CDR3 nucleotides are TGTGCCAGCAGCGTAGGGTTGGCCGGGAACATTCAGTACTTC. Protein: CASSVGLAGNIQYF.

This clone appeared once. Different DNA sequences within this sample yield the same CDR3. The chain employs TRBV5-1 and TRBJ2-1; 10 positions agree with TRBD1. The CDR3 is 14 residues long. The V gene's germline CDR1 is SGHRS and CDR2 YFSETQ. V gave up 0 bases and J gave up 6 bases; unmatched junction bases: 0. The DNA for the CDR3 is TGCGCCAGCAGCTTGGGGACAGGGGGCAATGAGCAGTTCTTC. Translating it yields CASSLGTGGNEQFF.

V is TRBV5-1 and J is TRBJ2-3, with 10 bases fitting TRBD2. The germline gives CDR1 SGHRS, CDR2 YFSETQ. V lost 5 bases to trimming and J lost 1 base; unmatched junction nucleotides: 4. CDR3 length: 15 amino acids. CDR3 amino acids: CASSYGTSGTDTQYF. The CDR3 DNA reads as TGCGCCAGCAGTTATGGGACTAGCGGCACAGATACGCAGTATTTT.

The chain recombines TRBV27 with TRBJ2-3, with TRBD2 identical over 11 bases. Germline V CDR1 and CDR2: MNHEY, SMNVEV (reference sequence). The CDR3 length is 18 residues. J lost 4 bases, V lost 2 bases, and 11 bases had no gene match. In DNA, the CDR3 is TGTGCCAGCAGTTTAGGTAGCGGGAGGGCCGGGTTGGCAGATACGCAGTATTTT. As protein: CASSLGSGRAGLADTQYF.

The chain carries TRBV2 and TRBJ2-3; perhaps TRBD2 as D (5 bases). Germline V gives CDR1 SNHLY, CDR2 FYNNEI. V was cut by 2 bases and J by 7 bases, with 19 bases left in between. This CDR3 comprises 16 residues. The CDR3 is CASSENQEVSPNTQYF. The DNA for the CDR3 is TGTGCCAGCAGTGAAAACCAGGAGGTTTCTCCCAATACGCAGTATTTT.

This chain uses TRBV7-2 with TRBJ1-1, with D perhaps matching TRBD1 (6 bases). The ends were cut back, 7 bases at V and 0 bases at J, with 15 bases in the middle. Germline CDR1 and CDR2: SGHTA and FQGNSA. This CDR3 spans 15 amino acids. The CDR3 sequence is CASKAQGDLNTEAFF. CDR3 nucleotide sequence: TGTGCCAGCAAAGCACAGGGAGACCTGAACACTGAAGCTTTCTTT.

In this sample, this clone turned up once. The chain joins TRBV7-6 to TRBJ2-1, with 12 bases aligning to TRBD2. Trimming cost V 3 bases and J 7 bases; bases outside gene matches: 7. Germline values: CDR1 SGHVS, CDR2 FNYEAQ. The CDR3 length is 16 residues. The CDR3 region has the DNA TGTGCCAGCAGCTTGACTAGCGGGAGCTCGGGGAATGAGCAGTTCTTC. This translates into CASSLTSGSSGNEQFF.

A remark on this clone: Other DNA sequences from this sample encode an identical CDR3 as well. The chain is built from TRBV3-1 (or the pseudogene TRBV3-2) and TRBJ1-1; D gene ambiguous. V was shortened by 0 bases and J by 5 bases, with 10 bases between the two germline ends. The CDR3 contains 14 residues. CDR1 and CDR2 (germline): LGHDT, YNNKEL (reference sequence). The DNA for the CDR3 is TGTGCCAGCAGCCAAGAAGGAGGGTGGACTGAAGCTTTCTTT. This codes for CASSQEGGWTEAFF.

This clone was seen just once. The chain uses TRBV29-1 and TRBJ2-1, with D perhaps TRBD2 (5 bases). Trimming took 5 bases from V and 7 from J, leaving 18 bases between them. The germline V gene encodes CDR1 SQVTM and CDR2 ANQGSEA. CDR3 length: 14 residues. DNA for the CDR3: TGCAGCGTTAGTCTACGGCTAGCTGTGAATGAGCAGTTCTTC. It is translated as CSVSLRLAVNEQFF.

The chain recombines TRBV5-4 with TRBJ1-1, with D possibly matching TRBD1 (6 bases). The CDR3 has 15 residues. CDR1 is SGHNT and CDR2 is YYREEE in the germline V gene (reference sequence). V lost 4 bases and J lost 4, with 17 bases in between. The CDR3, as DNA: TGTGCCAGCAGCCCAACAGGGAAATCAAGCACTGAAGCTTTCTTT. Its protein is CASSPTGKSSTEAFF.